This T cell receptor beta chain was sequenced in a study of T cell responses to AZD1222 COVID-19 vaccine. General study results and limits: Donors in the cohort were predominantly white British and more often female, and clonal diversity was possibly underestimated. Without day 14 samples, only post-peak T cell repertoires were studied. Rises in breadth and depth of Spike-specific TCRs came after two AZD1222 doses.

Some clones are missing from TCRdb's copy, which holds only in-frame ones; the method was immunoSEQ multiplex PCR. The sample records 160,000 or so clones, around 89% being singletons. This CDR3 is 14 amino acids long. CDR1 is PRHDT, CDR2 FYEKMQ, per germline (reference sequence). V was clipped by 5 bases and J by 2 bases, with 13 bases between them. Concerning this clone: As yet, its antigen is unknown.

The V call is TRBV13, the J call TRBJ2-7; the D call may be TRBD1 or TRBD2 (5 bases each). The source was peripheral blood, collected 28 days after the second dose of the MenACWY control vaccine. The TCR was taken from an adult who received the MenACWY meningococcal vaccine as a control. Here the CDR3 reads CASSPGTVTYEQYF. For the CDR3, the DNA is TGTGCCAGCAGCCCCGGGACGGTAACCTACGAGCAGTACTTC.